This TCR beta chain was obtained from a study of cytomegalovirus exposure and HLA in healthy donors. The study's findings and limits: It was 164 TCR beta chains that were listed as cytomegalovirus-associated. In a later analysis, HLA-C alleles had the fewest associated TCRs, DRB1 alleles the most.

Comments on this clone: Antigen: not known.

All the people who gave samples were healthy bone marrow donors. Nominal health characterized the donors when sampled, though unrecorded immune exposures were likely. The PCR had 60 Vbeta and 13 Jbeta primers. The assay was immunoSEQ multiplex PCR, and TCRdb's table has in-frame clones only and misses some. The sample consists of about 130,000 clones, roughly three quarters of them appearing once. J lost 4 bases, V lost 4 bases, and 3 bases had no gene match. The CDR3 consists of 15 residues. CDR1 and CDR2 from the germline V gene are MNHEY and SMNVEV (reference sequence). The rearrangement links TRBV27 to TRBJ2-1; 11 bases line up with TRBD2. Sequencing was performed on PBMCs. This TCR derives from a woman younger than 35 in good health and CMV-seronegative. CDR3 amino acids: CASSSGTSGYNEQFF. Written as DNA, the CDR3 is TGTGCCAGCAGTTCCGGGACTAGCGGTTACAATGAGCAGTTCTTC.